Below are 2 T cell receptor beta chains sequenced from a single sample in a study of cytotoxic CD8 clonotypes in ibrutinib-treated CLL. Clones were read by immunoSEQ multiplex PCR, and TCRdb kept only the in-frame ones, dropping some. The sample records 45,000 to 60,000 clones, around 60% being singletons. This specimen was PBMCs, taken after 24 months of ibrutinib treatment. These TCRs come from a human donor with chronic lymphocytic leukemia.

This clone was detected once. The chain employs TRBV29-1 and TRBJ2-5; D is uncertain. V was shortened by 7 bases and J by 5 bases, with 20 bases between the two germline ends. Germline V gene sequence: CDR1 SQVTM, CDR2 ANQGSEA. The CDR3 spans 14 residues. CDR3 bases: TGCAGCGCCGCTGGTTTGGGCGTTTCCGAGACCCAGTACTTC. Its protein is CSAAGLGVSETQYF.

This clone was seen a few times. The V call is TRBV4-1, the J call TRBJ2-1; 7 bases agree with TRBD1. CDR3 length: 17 residues. With 1 base clipped from V and 8 bases from J, the junction kept 14 bases outside the gene matches. CDR1 is MGHRA and CDR2 is YSYEKL in the germline V gene. This chain's CDR3 is CASSQGPRTGWFHEQFF. The CDR3 nucleotides read TGCGCCAGCAGCCAAGGGCCGAGGACAGGATGGTTTCATGAGCAGTTCTTC.